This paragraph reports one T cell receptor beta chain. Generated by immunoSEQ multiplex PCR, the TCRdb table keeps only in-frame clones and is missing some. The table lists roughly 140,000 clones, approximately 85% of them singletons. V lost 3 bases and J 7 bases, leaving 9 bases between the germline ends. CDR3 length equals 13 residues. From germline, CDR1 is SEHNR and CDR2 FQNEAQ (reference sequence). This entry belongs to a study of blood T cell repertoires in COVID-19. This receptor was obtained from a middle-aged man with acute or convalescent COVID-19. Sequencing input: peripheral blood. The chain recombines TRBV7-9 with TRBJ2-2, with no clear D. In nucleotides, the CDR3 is TGTGCCAGCAGCTTTGGTTCTAGCGGGGAGCTGTTTTTT. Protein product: CASSFGSSGELFF. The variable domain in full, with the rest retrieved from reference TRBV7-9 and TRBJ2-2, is DTGVSQNPRHKITKRGQNVTFRCDPISEHNRLYWYRQTLGQGPEFLTYFQNEAQLEKSRLLSDRFSAERPKGSFSTLEIQRTEQGDSAMYLCASSFGSSGELFFGEGSRLTVL.